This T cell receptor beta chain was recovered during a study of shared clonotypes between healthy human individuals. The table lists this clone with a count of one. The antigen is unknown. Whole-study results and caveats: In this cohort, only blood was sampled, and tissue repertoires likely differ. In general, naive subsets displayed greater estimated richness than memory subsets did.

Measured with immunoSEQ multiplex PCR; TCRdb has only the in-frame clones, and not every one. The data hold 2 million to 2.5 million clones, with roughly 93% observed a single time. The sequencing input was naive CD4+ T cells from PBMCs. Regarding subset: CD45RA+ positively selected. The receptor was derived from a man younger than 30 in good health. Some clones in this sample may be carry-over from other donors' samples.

CDR3 amino acids: CASSLRLAGRDNEQFF. The CDR3 bases are TGTGCCAGCAGCTTGCGACTAGCGGGAAGAGACAATGAGCAGTTCTTC. V gene TRBV7-9 combines with J gene TRBJ2-1; 11 bases agree with TRBD2. The CDR3 length is 16 residues. Trimming at V came to 3 bases and at J to 5 bases, leaving 6 bases not matched to a gene. Germline V gene lookup returns CDR1 SEHNR and CDR2 FQNEAQ (reference sequence).